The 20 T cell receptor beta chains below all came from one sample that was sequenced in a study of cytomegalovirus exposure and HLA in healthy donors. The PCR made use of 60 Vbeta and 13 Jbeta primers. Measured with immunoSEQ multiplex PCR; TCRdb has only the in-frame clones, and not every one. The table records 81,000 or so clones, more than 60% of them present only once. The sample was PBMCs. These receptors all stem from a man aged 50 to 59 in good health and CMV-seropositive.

CDR3 in DNA: TGTGCCAGCAAGCTGGTGACCTACGAGCAGTACTTC. Amino acids: CASKLVTYEQYF. The chain links TRBV2 to TRBJ2-7; D is ambiguous. The V and J ends lost 7 bases and 2 bases respectively, with 9 bases between them. Germline CDR1 and CDR2: SNHLY and FYNNEI. The CDR3 totals 12 residues.

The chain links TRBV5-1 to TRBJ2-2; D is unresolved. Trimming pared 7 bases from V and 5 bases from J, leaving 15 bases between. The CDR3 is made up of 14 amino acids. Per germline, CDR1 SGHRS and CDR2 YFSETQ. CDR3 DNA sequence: TGCGCCAGCGAGGCCGACCAGAAGACCGGGGAGCTGTTTTTT. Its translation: CASEADQKTGELFF.

This chain's CDR3 is CASSHRGNTGELFF. For the CDR3, the DNA is TGTGCCAGCAGCCACAGGGGGAACACCGGGGAGCTGTTTTTT. The chain has TRBV27 and TRBJ2-2, with TRBD1 matching over 7 bases. Germline V gene lookup returns CDR1 MNHEY and CDR2 SMNVEV (reference sequence). Trimming took 6 bases from V and 1 from J; bases not matched to a gene: 2. The CDR3 loop spans 14 amino acids.

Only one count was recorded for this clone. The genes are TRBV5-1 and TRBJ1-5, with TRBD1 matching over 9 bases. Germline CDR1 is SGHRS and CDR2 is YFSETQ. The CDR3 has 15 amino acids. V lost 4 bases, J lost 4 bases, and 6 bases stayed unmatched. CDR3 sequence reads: CASSQGTGMNQPQHF. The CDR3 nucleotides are TGCGCCAGCAGCCAGGGGACAGGGATGAATCAGCCCCAGCATTTT. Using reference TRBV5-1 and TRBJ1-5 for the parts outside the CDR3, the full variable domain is KAGVTQTPRYLIKTRGQQVTLSCSPISGHRSVSWYQQTPGQGLQFLFEYFSETQRNKGNFPGRFSGRQFSNSRSEMNVSTLELGDSALYLCASSQGTGMNQPQHFGDGTRLSIL.

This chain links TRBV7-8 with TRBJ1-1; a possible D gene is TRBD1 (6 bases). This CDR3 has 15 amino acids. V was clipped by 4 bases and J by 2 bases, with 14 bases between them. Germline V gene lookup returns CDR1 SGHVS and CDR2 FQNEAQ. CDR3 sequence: CASSSQGQSNTEAFF. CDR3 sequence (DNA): TGTGCCAGCAGCTCACAGGGACAAAGCAACACTGAAGCTTTCTTT.

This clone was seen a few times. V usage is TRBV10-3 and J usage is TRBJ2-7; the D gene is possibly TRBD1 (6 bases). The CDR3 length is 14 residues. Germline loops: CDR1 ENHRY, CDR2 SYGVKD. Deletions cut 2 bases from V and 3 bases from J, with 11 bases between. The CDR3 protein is CAISEADSFYEQYF. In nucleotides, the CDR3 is TGTGCCATCAGTGAGGCGGACAGTTTCTACGAGCAGTACTTC.

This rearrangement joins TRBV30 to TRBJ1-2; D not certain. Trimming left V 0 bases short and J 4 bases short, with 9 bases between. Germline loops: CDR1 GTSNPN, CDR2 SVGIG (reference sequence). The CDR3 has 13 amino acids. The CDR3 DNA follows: TGTGCCTGGAGTGTCCGAGAGATCTATGGCTACACCTTC. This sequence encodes CAWSVREIYGYTF.

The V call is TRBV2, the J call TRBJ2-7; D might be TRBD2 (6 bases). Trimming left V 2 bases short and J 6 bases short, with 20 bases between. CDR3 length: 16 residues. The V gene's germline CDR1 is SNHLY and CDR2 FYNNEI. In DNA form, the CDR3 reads TGTGCCAGCAGTGAATTTCGACGGGGGTCTACGCGCGAGCAGTACTTC. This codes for CASSEFRRGSTREQYF.

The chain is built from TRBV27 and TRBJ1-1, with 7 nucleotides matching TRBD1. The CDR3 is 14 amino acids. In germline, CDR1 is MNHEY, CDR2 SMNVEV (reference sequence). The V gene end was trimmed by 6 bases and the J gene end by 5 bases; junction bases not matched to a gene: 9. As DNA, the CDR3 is TGTGCCAGCAGAGGGTACAGGGGACGGACTGAAGCTTTCTTT. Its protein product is CASRGYRGRTEAFF.

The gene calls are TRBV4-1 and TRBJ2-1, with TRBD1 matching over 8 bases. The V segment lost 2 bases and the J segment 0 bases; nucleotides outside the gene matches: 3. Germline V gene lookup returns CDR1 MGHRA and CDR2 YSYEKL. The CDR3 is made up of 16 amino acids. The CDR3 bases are TGCGCCAGCAGCCAAACCACAGGGGGCTCCTACAATGAGCAGTTCTTC. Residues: CASSQTTGGSYNEQFF.

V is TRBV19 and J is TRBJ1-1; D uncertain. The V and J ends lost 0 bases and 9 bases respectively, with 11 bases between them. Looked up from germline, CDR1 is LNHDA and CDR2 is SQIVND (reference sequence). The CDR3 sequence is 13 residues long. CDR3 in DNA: TGTGCCAGTAGTATAGAACTGGGCAGTCAAGCTTTCTTT. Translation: CASSIELGSQAFF.

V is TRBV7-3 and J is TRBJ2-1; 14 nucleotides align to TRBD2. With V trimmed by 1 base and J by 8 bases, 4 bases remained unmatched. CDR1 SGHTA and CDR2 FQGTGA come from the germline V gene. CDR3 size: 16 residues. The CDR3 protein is CASSLKAGLAGDEQFF. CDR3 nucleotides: TGTGCCAGCAGCTTAAAAGCGGGACTAGCGGGAGATGAGCAGTTCTTC.

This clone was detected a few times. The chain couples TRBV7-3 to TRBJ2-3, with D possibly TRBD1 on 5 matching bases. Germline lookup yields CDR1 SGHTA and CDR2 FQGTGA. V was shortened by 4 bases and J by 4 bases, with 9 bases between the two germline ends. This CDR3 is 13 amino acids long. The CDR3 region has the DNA TGTGCCAGCAGCTCAGGCAGGGCAGATACGCAGTATTTT. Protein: CASSSGRADTQYF. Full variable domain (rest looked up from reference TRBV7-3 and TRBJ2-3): GAGVSQTPSNKVTEKGKYVELRCDPISGHTALYWYRQSLGQGPEFLIYFQGTGAADDSGLPNDRFFAVRPEGSVSTLKIQRTERGDSAVYLCASSSGRADTQYFGPGTRLTVL.

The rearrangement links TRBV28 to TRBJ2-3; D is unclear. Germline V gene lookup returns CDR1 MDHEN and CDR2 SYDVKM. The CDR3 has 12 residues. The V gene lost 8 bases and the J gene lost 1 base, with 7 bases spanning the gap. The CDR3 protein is CASQTGTDTQYF. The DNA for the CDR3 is TGTGCCAGCCAAACAGGCACAGATACGCAGTATTTT.

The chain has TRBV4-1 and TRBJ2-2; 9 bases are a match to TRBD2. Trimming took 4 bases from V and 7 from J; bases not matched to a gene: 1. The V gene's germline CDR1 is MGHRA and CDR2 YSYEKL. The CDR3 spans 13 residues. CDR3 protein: CASSLAGVGELFF. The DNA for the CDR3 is TGCGCCAGCAGCCTAGCGGGAGTCGGGGAGCTGTTTTTT.

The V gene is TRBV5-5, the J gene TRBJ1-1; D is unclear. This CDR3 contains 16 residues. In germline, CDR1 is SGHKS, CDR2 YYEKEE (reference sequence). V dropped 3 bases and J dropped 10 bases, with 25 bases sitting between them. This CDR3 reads CASSSWGRPGRVTAFF. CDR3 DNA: TGTGCCAGCAGCTCTTGGGGAAGGCCCGGGAGGGTGACAGCTTTCTTT.

The CDR3 region has the DNA TGTGCCAGCAGGTCCCTAGCGGGAGGGTACAATGAGCAGTTCTTC. Translated, it gives CASRSLAGGYNEQFF. V is TRBV2 and J is TRBJ2-1, with 12 bases fitting TRBD2. The germline V gene encodes CDR1 SNHLY and CDR2 FYNNEI. The trim removed 6 bases at V and 4 bases at J, leaving 4 bases unmatched. This CDR3 has 15 amino acids.

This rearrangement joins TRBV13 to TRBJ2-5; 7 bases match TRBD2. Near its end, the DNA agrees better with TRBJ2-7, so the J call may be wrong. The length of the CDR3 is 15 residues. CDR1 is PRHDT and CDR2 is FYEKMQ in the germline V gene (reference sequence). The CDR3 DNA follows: TGTGCCAGCAGCCCCCGCGGGGAGGGTTCCTACGAGCAGTACTTC. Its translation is CASSPRGEGSYEQYF.

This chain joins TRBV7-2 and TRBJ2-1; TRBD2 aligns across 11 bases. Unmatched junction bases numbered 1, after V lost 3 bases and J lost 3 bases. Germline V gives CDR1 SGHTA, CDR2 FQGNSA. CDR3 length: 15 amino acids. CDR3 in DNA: TGTGCCAGCAGCTTTGGACTAGCGGGCTACAATGAGCAGTTCTTC. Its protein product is CASSFGLAGYNEQFF.

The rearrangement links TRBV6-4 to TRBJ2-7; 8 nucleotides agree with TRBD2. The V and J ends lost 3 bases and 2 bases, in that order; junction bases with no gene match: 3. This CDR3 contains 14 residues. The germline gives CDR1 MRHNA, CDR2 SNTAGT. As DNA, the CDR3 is TGTGCCAGCAGTGAAAGAGCGGGGGCCTACGAGCAGTACTTC. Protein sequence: CASSERAGAYEQYF.